This TCR beta chain stems from a study of cytomegalovirus exposure and HLA in healthy donors. In the PCR, 60 Vbeta and 13 Jbeta primers were used. The repertoire was sequenced with immunoSEQ multiplex PCR; TCRdb's copy has only in-frame clones and lacks some. This table has some 250,000 clones, more than 75% appearing once. CDR3 size: 17 residues. Donors consisted of healthy bone marrow donors. The chain links TRBV21-1 to TRBJ2-7; the D call of TRBD2 is as the table states it, not checked on the DNA. TRBV21-1 is a listed pseudogene. This sequence originates from a woman between 35 and 50 years old in good health and CMV-seropositive. The sample comprised PBMCs. CDR3 protein: CASSKAQGGGGLYEQYF. DNA of the CDR3: TGTGCCAGCAGCAAAGCGCAAGGGGGGGGTGGTCTCTACGAGCAGTACTTC.